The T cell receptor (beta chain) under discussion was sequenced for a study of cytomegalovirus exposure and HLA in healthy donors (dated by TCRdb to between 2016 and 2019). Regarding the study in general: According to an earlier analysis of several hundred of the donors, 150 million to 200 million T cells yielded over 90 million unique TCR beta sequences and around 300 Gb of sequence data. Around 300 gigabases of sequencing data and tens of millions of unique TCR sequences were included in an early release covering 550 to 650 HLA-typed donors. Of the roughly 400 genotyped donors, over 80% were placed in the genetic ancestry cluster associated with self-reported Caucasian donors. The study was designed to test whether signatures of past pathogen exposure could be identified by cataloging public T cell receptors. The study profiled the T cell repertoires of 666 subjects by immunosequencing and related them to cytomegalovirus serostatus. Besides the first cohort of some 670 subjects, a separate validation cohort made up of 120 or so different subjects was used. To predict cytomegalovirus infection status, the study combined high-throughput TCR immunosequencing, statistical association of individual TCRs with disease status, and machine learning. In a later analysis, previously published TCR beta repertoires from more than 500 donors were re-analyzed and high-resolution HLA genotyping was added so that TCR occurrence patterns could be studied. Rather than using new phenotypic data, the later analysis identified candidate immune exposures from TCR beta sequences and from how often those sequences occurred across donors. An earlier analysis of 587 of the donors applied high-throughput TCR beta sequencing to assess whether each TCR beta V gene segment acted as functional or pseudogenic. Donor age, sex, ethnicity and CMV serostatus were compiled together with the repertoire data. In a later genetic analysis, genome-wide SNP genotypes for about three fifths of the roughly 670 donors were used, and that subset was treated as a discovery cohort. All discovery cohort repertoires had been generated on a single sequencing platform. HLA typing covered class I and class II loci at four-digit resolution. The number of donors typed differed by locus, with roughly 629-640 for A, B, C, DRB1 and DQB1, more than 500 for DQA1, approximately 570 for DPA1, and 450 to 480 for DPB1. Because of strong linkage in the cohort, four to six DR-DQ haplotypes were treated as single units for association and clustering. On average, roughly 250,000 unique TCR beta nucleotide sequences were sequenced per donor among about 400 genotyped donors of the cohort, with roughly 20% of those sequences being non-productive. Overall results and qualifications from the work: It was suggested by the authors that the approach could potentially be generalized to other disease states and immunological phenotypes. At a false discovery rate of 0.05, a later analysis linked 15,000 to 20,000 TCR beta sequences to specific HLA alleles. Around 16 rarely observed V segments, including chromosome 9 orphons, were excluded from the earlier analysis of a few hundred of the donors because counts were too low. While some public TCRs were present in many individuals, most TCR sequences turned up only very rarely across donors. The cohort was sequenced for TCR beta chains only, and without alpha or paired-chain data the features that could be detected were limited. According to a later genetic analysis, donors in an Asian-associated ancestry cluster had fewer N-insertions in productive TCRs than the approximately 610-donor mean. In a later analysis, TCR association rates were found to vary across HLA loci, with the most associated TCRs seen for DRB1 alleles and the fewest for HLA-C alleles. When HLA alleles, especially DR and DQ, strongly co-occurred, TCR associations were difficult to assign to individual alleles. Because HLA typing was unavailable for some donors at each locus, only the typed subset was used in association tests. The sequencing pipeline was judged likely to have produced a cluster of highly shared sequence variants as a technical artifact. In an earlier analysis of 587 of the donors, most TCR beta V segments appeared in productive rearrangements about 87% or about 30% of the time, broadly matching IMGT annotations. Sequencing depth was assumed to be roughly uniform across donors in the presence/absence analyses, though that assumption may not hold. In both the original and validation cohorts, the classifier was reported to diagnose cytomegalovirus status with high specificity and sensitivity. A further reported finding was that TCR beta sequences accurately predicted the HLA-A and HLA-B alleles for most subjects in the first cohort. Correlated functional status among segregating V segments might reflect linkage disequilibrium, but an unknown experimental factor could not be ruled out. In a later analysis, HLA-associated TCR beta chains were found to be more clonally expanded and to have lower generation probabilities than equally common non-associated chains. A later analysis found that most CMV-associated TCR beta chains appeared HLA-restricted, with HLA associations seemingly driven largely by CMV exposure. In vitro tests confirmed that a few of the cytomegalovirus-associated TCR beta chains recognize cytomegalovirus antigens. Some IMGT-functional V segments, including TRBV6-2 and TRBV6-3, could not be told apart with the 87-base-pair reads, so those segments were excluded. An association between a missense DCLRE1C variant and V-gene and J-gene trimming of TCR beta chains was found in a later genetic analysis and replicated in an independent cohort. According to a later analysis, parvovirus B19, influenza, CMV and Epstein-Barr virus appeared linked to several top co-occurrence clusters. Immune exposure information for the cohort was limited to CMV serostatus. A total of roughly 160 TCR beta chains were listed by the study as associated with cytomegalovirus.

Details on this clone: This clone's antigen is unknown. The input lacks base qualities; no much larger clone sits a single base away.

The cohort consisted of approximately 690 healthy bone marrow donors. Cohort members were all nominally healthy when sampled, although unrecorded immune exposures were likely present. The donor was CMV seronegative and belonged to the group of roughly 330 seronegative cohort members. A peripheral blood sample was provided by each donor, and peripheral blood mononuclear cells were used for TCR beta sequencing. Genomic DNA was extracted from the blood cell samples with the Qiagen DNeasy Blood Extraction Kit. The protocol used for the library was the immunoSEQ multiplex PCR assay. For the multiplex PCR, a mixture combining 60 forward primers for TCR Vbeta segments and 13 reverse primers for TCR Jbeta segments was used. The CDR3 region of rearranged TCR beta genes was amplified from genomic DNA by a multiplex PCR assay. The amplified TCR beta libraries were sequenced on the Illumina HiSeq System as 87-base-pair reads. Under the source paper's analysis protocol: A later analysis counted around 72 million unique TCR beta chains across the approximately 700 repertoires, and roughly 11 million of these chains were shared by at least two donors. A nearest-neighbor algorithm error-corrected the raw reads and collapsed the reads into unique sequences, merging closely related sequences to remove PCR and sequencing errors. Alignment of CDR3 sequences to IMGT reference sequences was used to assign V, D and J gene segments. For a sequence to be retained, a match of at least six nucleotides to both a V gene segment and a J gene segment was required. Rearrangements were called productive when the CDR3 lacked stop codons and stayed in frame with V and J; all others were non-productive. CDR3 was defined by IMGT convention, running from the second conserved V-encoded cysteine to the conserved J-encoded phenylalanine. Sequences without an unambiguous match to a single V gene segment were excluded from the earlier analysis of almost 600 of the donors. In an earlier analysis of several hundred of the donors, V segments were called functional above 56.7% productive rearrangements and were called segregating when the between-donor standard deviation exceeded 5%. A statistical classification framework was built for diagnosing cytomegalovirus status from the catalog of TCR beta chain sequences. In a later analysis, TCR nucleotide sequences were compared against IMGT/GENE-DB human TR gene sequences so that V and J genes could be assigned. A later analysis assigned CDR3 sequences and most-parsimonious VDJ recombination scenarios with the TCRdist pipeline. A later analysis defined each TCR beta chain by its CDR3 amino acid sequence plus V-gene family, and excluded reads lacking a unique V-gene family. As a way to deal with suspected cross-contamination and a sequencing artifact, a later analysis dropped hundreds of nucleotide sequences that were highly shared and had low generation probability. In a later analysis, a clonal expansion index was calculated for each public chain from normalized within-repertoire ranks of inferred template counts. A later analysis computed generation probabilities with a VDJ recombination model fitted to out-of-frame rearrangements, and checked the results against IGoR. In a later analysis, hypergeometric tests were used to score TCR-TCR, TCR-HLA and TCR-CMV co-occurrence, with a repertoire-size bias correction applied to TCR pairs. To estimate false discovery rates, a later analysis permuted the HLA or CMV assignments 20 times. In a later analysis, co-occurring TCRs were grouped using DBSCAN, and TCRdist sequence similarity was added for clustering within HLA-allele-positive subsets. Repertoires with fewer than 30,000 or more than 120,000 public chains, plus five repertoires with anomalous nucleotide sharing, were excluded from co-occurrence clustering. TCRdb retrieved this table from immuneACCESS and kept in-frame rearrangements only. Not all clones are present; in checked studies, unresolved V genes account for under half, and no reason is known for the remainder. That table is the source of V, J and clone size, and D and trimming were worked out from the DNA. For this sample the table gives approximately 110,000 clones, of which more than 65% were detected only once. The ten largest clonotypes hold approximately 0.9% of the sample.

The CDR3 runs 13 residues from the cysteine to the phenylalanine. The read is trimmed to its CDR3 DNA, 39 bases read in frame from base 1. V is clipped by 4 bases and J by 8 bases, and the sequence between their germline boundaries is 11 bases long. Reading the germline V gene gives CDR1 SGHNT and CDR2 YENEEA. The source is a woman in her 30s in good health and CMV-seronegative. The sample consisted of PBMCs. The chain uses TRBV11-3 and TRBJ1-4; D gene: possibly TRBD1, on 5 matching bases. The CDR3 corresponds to CASSSERGEKLFF. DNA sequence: TGTGCCAGCAGCTCTGAAAGGGGCGAAAAACTGTTTTTT.